The 16 T cell receptor beta chains presented below share a single source sample, sequenced in a study of control samples from healthy donors and cancer patients. Repertoires were generated with immunoSEQ multiplex PCR, while TCRdb's copy carries only in-frame clones and drops some. This table has about 180,000 clones, about 90% appearing once. The sequenced sample was blood. Receptors originate from a woman aged 50 to 60 in good health.

CDR3 nucleotide sequence: TGTGCCAGCAGTTTTCCCTCAGGACAGGGCTATGGCTACACCTTC. As protein: CASSFPSGQGYGYTF. The rearrangement joins TRBV28 to TRBJ1-2; TRBD1 agrees at 8 bases. V shed 3 bases and J 4 bases; nucleotides not matched to a gene: 7. Germline V gene lookup returns CDR1 MDHEN and CDR2 SYDVKM. This CDR3 comprises 15 residues.

This chain uses TRBV19 with TRBJ2-3, with unresolved D. The CDR3 has 15 residues. The V gene lost 3 bases and the J gene lost 1 base, with 11 bases spanning the gap. Germline CDR1 LNHDA, CDR2 SQIVND (reference sequence). DNA for the CDR3: TGTGCCAGTAGTATTGGCGGATGGGGCACAGATACGCAGTATTTT. It specifies CASSIGGWGTDTQYF.

The V and J genes are TRBV28 and TRBJ2-1; D might be TRBD1 (6 bases). Trimming left V 9 bases short and J 6 bases short, with 9 bases between. Germline CDR1 is MDHEN and CDR2 is SYDVKM. The CDR3 has 11 residues. CDR3 in amino acids: CASGQPNEQFF. Here the CDR3 DNA reads TGTGCCAGTGGACAGCCCAATGAGCAGTTCTTC.

The rearrangement links TRBV4-1 to TRBJ2-1, with D tentatively TRBD2 (5 bases). Germline V gene sequence: CDR1 MGHRA, CDR2 YSYEKL. Trimming removed 0 bases at V and 5 bases at J, with 17 bases between. This CDR3 has 17 amino acids. CDR3 sequence (DNA): TGCGCCAGCAGCCAAGAAGGCACGCGACTATCAGACAATGAGCAGTTCTTC. Encoded protein: CASSQEGTRLSDNEQFF.

This chain connects TRBV29-1 to TRBJ2-7; D is possibly TRBD1 or TRBD2 (6 bases each). Germline-derived CDR1 and CDR2 are SQVTM and ANQGSEA. Trimming took off 0 bases at V and 4 bases at J, with 10 bases between the two ends. This CDR3 comprises 13 residues. The CDR3 bases are TGCAGCGTTGAAGATAGGGGGGTATACGAGCAGTACTTC. This gives the protein CSVEDRGVYEQYF.

This rearrangement joins TRBV5-8 to TRBJ2-1; 9 bases match TRBD2. The CDR3 covers 18 residues. V was clipped by 5 bases and J by 4 bases; unmatched bases: 16. Germline V gene sequence: CDR1 SGHTS, CDR2 YDEGEE. The CDR3 DNA is TGTGCCAGCAGTAGCCGAGCGGGCGGGGGGGCCGGTTACAATGAGCAGTTCTTC. Translating it yields CASSSRAGGGAGYNEQFF.

The genes are TRBV5-4 and TRBJ1-2; D is perhaps TRBD1 (5 bases). CDR1 and CDR2 from the germline V gene are SGHNT and YYREEE (reference sequence). The V and J ends lost 0 bases and 4 bases respectively, with 16 bases between them. The CDR3 is 16 residues long. The CDR3 loop reads CASSLGQQYTLYGYTF. The CDR3 DNA is TGTGCCAGCAGCTTGGGACAGCAATATACCCTCTATGGCTACACCTTC.

The gene calls are TRBV2 and TRBJ1-2; 7 nucleotides line up with TRBD1. V shed 11 bases and J 7 bases; nucleotides not matched to a gene: 13. CDR3 size: 13 residues. Per germline, CDR1 SNHLY and CDR2 FYNNEI. The CDR3 spells CAGRQGLSGGYTF. In nucleotides, the CDR3 is TGTGCCGGAAGACAGGGCCTGAGTGGTGGCTACACCTTC.

This sequence joins TRBV19 and TRBJ2-7; 7 nucleotides match TRBD1. The V and J ends lost 4 bases and 6 bases, in that order; junction bases with no gene match: 6. This CDR3 has 13 amino acids. Per germline, CDR1 LNHDA and CDR2 SQIVND (reference sequence). The CDR3 DNA sequence: TGTGCCAGTAGTACGTCGACAGGGAGCGAGCAGTACTTC. Translation: CASSTSTGSEQYF.

J is TRBJ2-1 and V is TRBV28, with TRBD2 matching over 12 bases. Trimming removed 4 bases from V and 3 bases from J; junction bases left unmatched: 7. This CDR3 is 17 amino acids long. CDR1 and CDR2 (germline): MDHEN, SYDVKM. The DNA of the CDR3 is TGTGCCAGCAGTTCCTCAGGGACTAGCGGGCGCTACAATGAGCAGTTCTTC. Amino acids: CASSSSGTSGRYNEQFF.

The J gene is TRBJ2-3, the V gene TRBV5-6; 9 bases match TRBD2. Germline CDR1 reads SGHDT; CDR2 reads YYEEEE. The junction had 13 bases not matched to a gene; V was cut back by 4 bases and J by 7 bases. This CDR3 has 16 amino acids. The CDR3 is CASSMSPGTSSYTQYF. Written as DNA, the CDR3 is TGTGCCAGCAGCATGTCCCCCGGGACTAGCTCCTATACGCAGTATTTT.

V gene TRBV2 combines with J gene TRBJ1-1; 7 bases match TRBD1. The CDR3 is made up of 11 amino acids. V was clipped by 8 bases and J by 8 bases; unmatched bases: 5. Per the germline V gene, CDR1 is SNHLY and CDR2 is FYNNEI. Here the CDR3 reads CASGTGAEAFF. For the CDR3, the DNA is TGTGCCAGCGGAACAGGGGCCGAAGCTTTCTTT.

As concerns this clone: Distinct nucleotide sequences in the sample also encode this CDR3. V is TRBV7-9 and J is TRBJ2-3, with D possibly called TRBD1 or TRBD2 (6 bases each). Trimming cost V 1 base and J 8 bases, with 10 bases left between them. The length of the CDR3 is 13 residues. Per the germline V gene, CDR1 is SEHNR and CDR2 is FQNEAQ (reference sequence). DNA of the CDR3: TGTGCCAGCAGCTTAGGGGGGCGGGGTACGCAGTATTTT. Translation gives CASSLGGRGTQYF.

A single count supports this clone. The chain uses TRBV5-5 and TRBJ2-3; D unclear. This CDR3 region has 14 residues. CDR1 is SGHKS, CDR2 YYEKEE, per germline (reference sequence). Trimming took off 2 bases at V and 2 bases at J, with 9 bases between the two ends. The CDR3 protein is CASSFGQHTDTQYF. As DNA, the CDR3 is TGTGCCAGCAGCTTTGGGCAGCACACAGATACGCAGTATTTT.

The rearrangement uses TRBV3-1 (or the pseudogene TRBV3-2) and TRBJ1-2; 9 bases align to TRBD1. The ends lost 0 bases at V and 7 bases at J; junction bases unmatched: 6. The V gene's germline CDR1 is LGHDT and CDR2 YNNKEL (reference sequence). The CDR3 extends over 15 amino acids. Here the CDR3 reads CASSQDIETGGGYTF. The CDR3 nucleotides are TGTGCCAGCAGCCAAGATATAGAGACAGGGGGTGGCTACACCTTC.

In DNA form, the CDR3 reads TGTGCCAGCAGTCCAACAGGGGGGAGTGGCTACACCTTC. Translating gives CASSPTGGSGYTF. The rearrangement joins TRBV25-1 to TRBJ1-2; 8 bases line up with TRBD1. The CDR3 extends over 13 amino acids. Germline V lookup: CDR1 MGHDK, CDR2 SYGVNS. Trimming at V came to 5 bases and at J to 7 bases, leaving 6 bases not matched to a gene.